The clone carrying this TCR beta chain was detected a few times. Its antigen is still unknown. The sample originates from a study of cytomegalovirus exposure and HLA in healthy donors. Overall study results and limits: Several of the most significant clusters appeared linked to common viral pathogens, based on a later analysis.

The CDR3 is 15 residues long. CDR1 is MNHNS and CDR2 is SASEGT in the germline V gene. V was clipped by 1 base and J by 4 bases; unmatched bases: 1. The PCR made use of 60 Vbeta and 13 Jbeta primers. Sequencing was performed with immunoSEQ multiplex PCR; in TCRdb, only in-frame clones are kept and a portion is missing. The sample has roughly 130,000 clones; about three quarters are singletons. This clonotype was obtained from a man aged 40-55 years in good health and CMV-seronegative. The chain employs TRBV6-1 and TRBJ2-1; 10 bases are shared with TRBD2. The sample was PBMCs. The CDR3 here is CASSEEAGGYNEQFF. For the CDR3, the DNA is TGTGCCAGCAGTGAAGAAGCGGGGGGGTACAATGAGCAGTTCTTC.